The 27 T cell receptor beta chains in this list originate from one sample, sequenced in a study of blood T cell repertoires in COVID-19. Assay used: immunoSEQ multiplex PCR; TCRdb lists only in-frame clones, some missing. The sample contains hundreds of thousands of clones, roughly 89% of which appear only once. Material for sequencing was peripheral blood. The receptors shown here come from a woman aged 25 to 39 with active or convalescent COVID-19.

V is TRBV1 and J is TRBJ1-5; TRBD1, the D gene given by the table, was not confirmed from the DNA. TRBV1 is annotated as a pseudogene. The CDR3 contains 15 residues. The CDR3 region is CTSSPQNQVGQPQHF. The CDR3, as DNA: TGCACCAGCAGCCCACAGAACCAGGTCGGCCAGCCCCAGCATTTT.

This clone has just a few counts. This chain uses TRBV12-3 or TRBV12-4 with TRBJ1-2, with D uncertain. This CDR3 comprises 12 residues. Deletions cut 6 bases from V and 0 bases from J, with 5 bases between. The CDR3 sequence: CASRSTNYGYTF. The CDR3 nucleotides are TGTGCCAGCAGATCAACTAACTATGGCTACACCTTC.

This chain joins TRBV7-9 and TRBJ2-2, with D possibly TRBD1 on 7 matching bases. This CDR3 comprises 16 residues. Germline-derived CDR1 and CDR2 are SEHNR and FQNEAQ (reference sequence). The V end lost 1 base, the J end lost 4 bases, and 13 bases lay between the germline ends. The DNA of the CDR3 is TGTGCCAGCAGCTTAGGAGACAGGGACTCCACCGGGGAGCTGTTTTTT. Protein sequence: CASSLGDRDSTGELFF.

In DNA, the CDR3 is TGTGCCAGCAGTTACTCGACAGGGATTAATTCACCCCTCCACTTT. This codes for CASSYSTGINSPLHF. The gene calls are TRBV6-5 and TRBJ1-6, with 7 bases aligning to TRBD1. CDR1 and CDR2 from the germline V gene are MNHEY and SVGAGI. The CDR3 totals 15 residues. Trimming took 0 bases from V and 6 from J; bases not matched to a gene: 2.

As concerns this clone: Other nucleotide sequences in the sample specify the same CDR3. This chain connects TRBV3-1 (or the pseudogene TRBV3-2) to TRBJ1-2; unclear D gene. The germline V and J ends were trimmed by 3 bases and 5 bases, with 7 bases remaining between them. The germline V gene has CDR1 LGHDT and CDR2 YNNKEL (reference sequence). The CDR3 loop spans 12 amino acids. The DNA for the CDR3 is TGTGCCAGCAGCCAGGCATCATATGGCTACACCTTC. Its translation: CASSQASYGYTF.

The chain uses TRBV5-4 and TRBJ2-3; no reliable D call. CDR3 length: 13 residues. From germline, CDR1 is SGHNT and CDR2 YYREEE (reference sequence). Between the trimmed V and J ends, which lost 9 bases and 1 base, there was a span of 12 bases. This CDR3 reads CANTALGTDTQYF. The CDR3 DNA reads as TGTGCCAACACCGCTCTTGGCACAGATACGCAGTATTTT.

The chain uses TRBV19 and TRBJ2-1; TRBD2 matches at 9 bases. After removal of 1 base from V and 7 bases from J, the junction contained 11 bases not matched to a gene. In germline, CDR1 is LNHDA, CDR2 SQIVND (reference sequence). This CDR3 has 17 residues. The CDR3, as DNA: TGTGCCAGTAGTATAGGCAGCGGGGGGCCTCTAGGTAATGAGCAGTTCTTC. Translation gives CASSIGSGGPLGNEQFF.

V and J are TRBV27 and TRBJ2-3; tentative D call: TRBD2 (5 bases). Per germline, CDR1 MNHEY and CDR2 SMNVEV (reference sequence). There are 13 residues in the CDR3. Trimming shortened V by 10 bases and J by 1 base, and 12 bases separated the two germline ends. CDR3 bases: TGTGCCACTCTCGGACTGTGCACAGATACGCAGTATTTT. Residues: CATLGLCTDTQYF.

The chain uses TRBV7-9 and TRBJ1-4; D gene ambiguous. Trimming stripped 5 bases from V and 0 bases from J, with 4 bases between. The CDR3 is 13 residues long. Germline V gives CDR1 SEHNR, CDR2 FQNEAQ (reference sequence). CDR3 sequence reads: CASSRATNEKLFF. The CDR3 DNA reads as TGTGCCAGCAGCCGTGCAACTAATGAAAAACTGTTTTTT.

This clone was recorded a few times. The J gene is TRBJ2-5, the V gene TRBV7-9; weak D call: TRBD2 (6 bases). Germline CDR1 SEHNR, CDR2 FQNEAQ (reference sequence). This CDR3 contains 17 residues. Trimming took off 1 base at V and 4 bases at J, with 19 bases between the two ends. CDR3: CASSLEMGGPGGETQYF. The DNA of the CDR3 is TGTGCCAGCAGCTTAGAGATGGGAGGACCCGGGGGAGAGACCCAGTACTTC.

V usage is TRBV29-1 and J usage is TRBJ1-6; D is perhaps TRBD1 (5 bases). Trimming took 7 bases from V and 8 from J, leaving 12 bases between them. The CDR3 runs 12 residues. The V gene's germline CDR1 is SQVTM and CDR2 ANQGSEA. The CDR3 bases are TGCAGCGCCCGCGGGGCGGATTCACCCCTCCACTTT. Residues: CSARGADSPLHF. Based on the CDR3 plus reference TRBV29-1 and TRBJ1-6, the full variable domain is SAVISQKPSRDICQRGTSLTIQCQVDSQVTMMFWYRQQPGQSLTLIATANQGSEATYESGFVIDKFPISRPNLTFSTLTVSNMSPEDSSIYLCSARGADSPLHFGNGTRLTVT.

The rearrangement joins TRBV10-1 to TRBJ1-2; TRBD1 aligns across 8 bases. V dropped 3 bases and J dropped 6; count of bases not matched to a gene: 9. CDR1 WNHNN and CDR2 SYGVQD come from the germline V gene (reference sequence). The CDR3 extends over 15 amino acids. CDR3 bases: TGCGCCAGCAGTGACACCGGGACAGGAGATGATGGCTACACCTTC. Amino acids: CASSDTGTGDDGYTF.

There are a few counts of this clone. The chain has TRBV19 and TRBJ1-4, with a possible D match to TRBD1 (5 bases). V lost 6 bases, J lost 3 bases, and 17 bases lay in between. CDR1 and CDR2 from the germline V gene are LNHDA and SQIVND (reference sequence). CDR3 length equals 16 residues. CDR3 nucleotide sequence: TGTGCCAGTAGAGGCGGGGCGAGGATTTCTAATGAAAAACTGTTTTTT. Its translation: CASRGGARISNEKLFF.

Only a few counts were recorded for this clone. J is TRBJ1-5 and V is TRBV2, with a possible D match to TRBD1 (5 bases). V was pared by 8 bases and J by 9 bases, with 14 bases between. The germline V gene has CDR1 SNHLY and CDR2 FYNNEI. The CDR3 is 12 amino acids. The CDR3 region is CASRLAQGPQHF. The CDR3 DNA reads as TGTGCCAGCCGGCTGGCCCAGGGGCCCCAGCATTTT.

The chain is built from TRBV7-6 and TRBJ1-1; no definite D call. Per germline, CDR1 SGHVS and CDR2 FNYEAQ. V was shortened by 5 bases and J by 2 bases, with 12 bases between the two germline ends. This CDR3 contains 14 residues. CDR3 sequence reads: CASSPTGGNTEAFF. DNA of the CDR3: TGTGCCAGCAGCCCCACCGGAGGTAACACTGAAGCTTTCTTT. The complete variable domain, with remaining parts taken from reference TRBV7-6 and TRBJ1-1, reads GAGVSQSPRYKVTKRGQDVALRCDPISGHVSLYWYRQALGQGPEFLTYFNYEAQQDKSGLPNDRFSAERPEGSISTLTIQRTEQRDSAMYRCASSPTGGNTEAFFGQGTRLTVV.

This clone was recorded once. The V and J genes are TRBV19 and TRBJ1-6, with 10 bases that match TRBD1. CDR1 is LNHDA, CDR2 SQIVND, per germline (reference sequence). The CDR3 length is 15 residues. V was clipped by 5 bases and J by 7 bases; unmatched bases: 5. CDR3: CASSPGTGANSPLHF. As DNA, the CDR3 is TGTGCCAGTAGTCCGGGGACAGGGGCGAATTCACCCCTCCACTTT.

The genes are TRBV14 and TRBJ1-1, with 7 bases lining up with TRBD1. CDR1 and CDR2 from the germline V gene are SGHDN and FVKESK. The CDR3 has 13 residues. The J segment lost 4 bases and the V segment lost 6 bases, leaving 5 bases of the junction unmatched. In DNA, the CDR3 is TGTGCCAGCAGTGTAGACAGGGCCACTGAAGCTTTCTTT. This sequence encodes CASSVDRATEAFF.

J is TRBJ2-3 and V is TRBV2, with 12 bases aligning to TRBD2. Losses at the gene ends were 6 bases for V and 5 bases for J; bases not matched to a gene: 6. CDR3 size: 15 residues. The germline V gene encodes CDR1 SNHLY and CDR2 FYNNEI. The CDR3 protein is CASSQLAGGEDTQYF. CDR3 sequence (DNA): TGTGCCAGCAGCCAACTAGCGGGGGGCGAAGATACGCAGTATTTT.

The V call is TRBV2, the J call TRBJ1-1; no definite D call. The V end was cut by 7 bases, the J end by 3 bases, with 6 bases between. The CDR3 is 11 amino acids. Germline assignment: CDR1 SNHLY and CDR2 FYNNEI. CDR3: CASILYTEAFF. The DNA for the CDR3 is TGTGCCAGCATATTGTACACTGAAGCTTTCTTT.

The chain recombines TRBV7-2 with TRBJ2-1, with 11 bases fitting TRBD2. This CDR3 has 17 amino acids. Trimming took 2 bases from V and 7 from J; bases not matched to a gene: 10. CDR1 and CDR2 from the germline V gene are SGHTA and FQGNSA. The CDR3 DNA reads TGTGCCAGCAGCTTACGAGTAGCGGGAGGGCCGCGTAATGAGCAGTTCTTC. This gives the protein CASSLRVAGGPRNEQFF.

The chain couples TRBV11-2 to TRBJ2-1, with 9 bases fitting TRBD2. CDR3 length: 15 amino acids. J lost 8 bases, V lost 1 base, and 6 bases had no gene match. The germline V gene encodes CDR1 SGHAT and CDR2 FQNNGV. CDR3 DNA: TGTGCCAGCAGCTTAGTTAGCGGGAGAGTCGATGAGCAGTTCTTC. It encodes CASSLVSGRVDEQFF.

V and J are TRBV19 and TRBJ2-2; 8 nucleotides agree with TRBD2. The length of the CDR3 is 12 residues. CDR1 LNHDA and CDR2 SQIVND come from the germline V gene (reference sequence). V was clipped by 6 bases and J by 6 bases; unmatched bases: 0. This chain's CDR3 is CASSGRAGELFF. CDR3 DNA sequence: TGTGCCAGTAGCGGGAGGGCCGGGGAGCTGTTTTTT.

There are a few counts of this clone. This sequence joins TRBV27 and TRBJ2-7; 7 positions agree with TRBD2. CDR3 length: 13 amino acids. V shed 3 bases and J 5 bases; nucleotides not matched to a gene: 4. Germline CDR1 MNHEY, CDR2 SMNVEV (reference sequence). CDR3 nucleotides: TGTGCCAGCAGTTTGCGTCTAGCGGACGAGCAGTACTTC. Translated, it gives CASSLRLADEQYF.

The rearrangement joins TRBV9 to TRBJ2-3; no firm D call. The CDR3 runs 14 residues. Trimming took 0 bases from V and 6 from J, leaving 11 bases between them. The V gene's germline CDR1 is SGDLS and CDR2 YYNGEE. The CDR3: CASSVDGTQDTQYF. The CDR3 DNA is TGTGCCAGCAGCGTAGATGGCACGCAGGATACGCAGTATTTT.

The chain is built from TRBV19 and TRBJ1-6; 9 nucleotides agree with TRBD1. This CDR3 has 13 residues. Germline V lookup: CDR1 LNHDA, CDR2 SQIVND (reference sequence). V gave up 1 base and J gave up 17 bases; unmatched junction bases: 6. For the CDR3, the DNA is TGTGCCAGTAGTATAGCCCGGGACAGGGTCATCCACTTT. It specifies CASSIARDRVIHF.

This clone showed up just a few times. The rearrangement joins TRBV5-1 to TRBJ1-3, with 8 bases fitting TRBD1. Germline CDR1 and CDR2: SGHRS and YFSETQ. V lost 4 bases, J lost 0 bases, and 3 bases stayed unmatched. CDR3 size: 15 residues. The CDR3 is CASSNTGGSGNTIYF. The DNA for the CDR3 is TGCGCCAGCAGCAATACAGGGGGCTCTGGAAACACCATATATTTT.

The rearrangement uses TRBV19 and TRBJ2-3; D is possibly TRBD1 (5 bases). The CDR3 is made up of 15 amino acids. Germline lookup yields CDR1 LNHDA and CDR2 SQIVND (reference sequence). Trimming removed 2 bases from V and 2 bases from J, with 11 bases in between. The CDR3 DNA sequence: TGTGCCAGTAGTATATCGCCAGGGCACACAGATACGCAGTATTTT. It specifies CASSISPGHTDTQYF.